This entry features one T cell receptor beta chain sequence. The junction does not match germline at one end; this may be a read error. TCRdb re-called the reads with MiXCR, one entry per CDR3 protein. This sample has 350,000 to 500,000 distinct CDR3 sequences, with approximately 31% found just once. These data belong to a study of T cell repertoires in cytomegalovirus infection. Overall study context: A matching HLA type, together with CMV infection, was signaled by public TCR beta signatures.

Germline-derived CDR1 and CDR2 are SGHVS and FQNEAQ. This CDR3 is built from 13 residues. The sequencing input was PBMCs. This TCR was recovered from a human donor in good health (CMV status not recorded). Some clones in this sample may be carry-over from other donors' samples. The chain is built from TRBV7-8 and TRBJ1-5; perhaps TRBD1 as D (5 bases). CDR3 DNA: TGTGCCAGCAGCTTAGTTTCATTCGGGACTCCTGTTTTT. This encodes CASSLVSFGTPVF. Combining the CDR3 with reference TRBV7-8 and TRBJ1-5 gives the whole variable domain GAGVSQSPRYKVAKRGQDVALRCDPISGHVSLFWYQQALGQGPEFLTYFQNEAQLDKSGLPSDRFFAERPEGSVSTLKIQRTQQEDSAVYLCASSLVSFGTPVFGDGTRLSIL.